This T cell receptor beta chain was documented in a study of regulatory T cells in long-lasting Graves disease. Broader study findings: Persistent patients had more shared public clonotypes (about 2,700) than new patients (approximately 920). Among samples with persistent disease, TRBV28, TRBJ1-2 and TRBJ2-5 were favored.

Relying on iRepertoire HTBI primers and Arm-PCR of CDR3 regions, the team built TCR beta libraries. Authors' data handling: Identified across the samples were 55 to 75 TRBV segments and over twelve TRBJ segments. TCRdb used MiXCR to reprocess the multiplex PCR reads, holding one entry per CDR3 protein. The authors' filters were not applied to this entry. The repertoire includes about 450,000 distinct CDR3 sequences, about a quarter of them detected once, and approximately 25% sits in the top ten. CDR1 SGDLS and CDR2 YYNGEE come from the germline V gene. The CDR3 has 14 residues. With 4 bases removed from V and 4 bases from J, the gap between germline ends came to 15 bases. Time point specified: persistent/refractory GD, antithyroid drugs over 5 years with positive TRAb. PBMC-derived RNA was used for the TCR library. This clonotype has only a few counts. Its antigen remains unidentified.

The sequences come from peripheral blood mononuclear cells (PBMCs), collected when the disease was refractory, from a patient treated with antithyroid drugs. The V call is TRBV9, the J call TRBJ2-7, with D perhaps matching TRBD2 (6 bases). This TCR was sampled from a female donor with Graves disease. DNA of the CDR3: TGTGCCAGCAGCACCGGGACTTTGGGATACGAGCAGTACTTC. It yields the protein CASSTGTLGYEQYF.